Here is one T cell receptor (beta chain) with its context. Its antigen is undetermined. A CD45RA+ naive subset and a CD45RA-negative memory subset were split from CD4+ cells. Samples underwent the assay at deep level. Repertoires were generated with immunoSEQ multiplex PCR, while TCRdb's copy carries only in-frame clones and drops some. The sample includes over a million clones, roughly 70% of them seen just once. This sample was taken from a study of shared clonotypes between healthy human individuals. Study results and caveats: Shared clonotypes: approximately 5.3% naive CD4, around 3.7% naive CD8, less than 2.5% memory CD4, roughly 0.4% memory CD8.

This TCR came from a man younger than 35 in good health. The sequencing input was memory CD4+ T cells sorted from blood. Sample subset: CD45RA-negative fraction.

Here the CDR3 reads CASLDTGDRQPQHF. DNA for the CDR3: TGTGCCAGCTTAGATACAGGGGATCGGCAGCCCCAGCATTTT. The V call is TRBV6-1, the J call TRBJ1-5; 7 nucleotides match TRBD1. V was pared by 8 bases and J by 7 bases, with 11 bases of the junction left unmatched. This CDR3 spans 14 amino acids. The germline gives CDR1 MNHNS, CDR2 SASEGT.